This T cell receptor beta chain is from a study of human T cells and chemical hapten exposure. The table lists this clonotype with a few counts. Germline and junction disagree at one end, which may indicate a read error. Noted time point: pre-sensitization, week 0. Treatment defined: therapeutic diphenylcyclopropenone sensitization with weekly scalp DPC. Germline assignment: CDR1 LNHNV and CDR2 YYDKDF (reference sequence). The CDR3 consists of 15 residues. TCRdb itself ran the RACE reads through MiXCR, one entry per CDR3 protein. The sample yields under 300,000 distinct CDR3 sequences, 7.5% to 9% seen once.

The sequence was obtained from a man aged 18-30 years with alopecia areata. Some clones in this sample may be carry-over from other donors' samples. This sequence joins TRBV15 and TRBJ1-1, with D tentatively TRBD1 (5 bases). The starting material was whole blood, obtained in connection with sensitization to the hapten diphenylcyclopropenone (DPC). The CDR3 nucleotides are TGTGCCACCAACAGAGATCGACAGTTGAACACTGAAGCTTTCTTT. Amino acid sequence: CATNRDRQLNTEAFF.